Described below is a single TCR beta chain sequence and its context. This entry comes from a study of blood T cell repertoires in COVID-19. Study background: COVID-19 samples collected from the United States, Italy and Spain covered acute and convalescent phases. T cells, B-cell-depleted T cells, or PBMCs provided the cDNA or gDNA that served as material.

Seattle researchers signed up patients amid active infection and tracked them longitudinally. Source study methods: Amplification of reference gene primers was used by the study to estimate nucleated cell counts. Method: immunoSEQ multiplex PCR; TCRdb's copy keeps in-frame clones and lacks some. V, J and clone size derive from that table, while D and trimming were established from the DNA sequence. This sample carries just over 300,000 clones, just under 90% of them seen once, and the ten largest clones take roughly 1.9%. V was trimmed by 7 bases and J by 8 bases, leaving 18 bases between them. This CDR3 comprises 14 residues. The germline V gene has CDR1 MNHEY and CDR2 SVGAGI.

The J gene is TRBJ2-4, the V gene TRBV6-5; TRBD2 might be the D (7 bases). The clonotype comes from a woman aged 25 to 39 with COVID-19, enrolled during active disease. The sequenced sample consisted of peripheral blood. CDR3 protein: CASTRLKGGDIQYF. DNA for the CDR3: TGTGCCAGCACCCGACTCAAAGGGGGGGACATTCAGTACTTC.